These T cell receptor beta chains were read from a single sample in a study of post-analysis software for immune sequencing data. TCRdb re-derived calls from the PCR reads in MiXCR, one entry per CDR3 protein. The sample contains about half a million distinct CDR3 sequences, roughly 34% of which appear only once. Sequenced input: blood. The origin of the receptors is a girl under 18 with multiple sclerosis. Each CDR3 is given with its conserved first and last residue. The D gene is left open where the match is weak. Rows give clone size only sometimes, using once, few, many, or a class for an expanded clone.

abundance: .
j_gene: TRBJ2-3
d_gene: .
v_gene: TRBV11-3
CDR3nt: TGTGCCAGCAGCTCAGGTACAGGGTTTGATACTACGCAGTATTTT
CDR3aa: CASSSGTGFDTTQYF

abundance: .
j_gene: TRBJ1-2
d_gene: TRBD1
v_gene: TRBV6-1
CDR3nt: TGTGCCAGCAGTGAGCCCTTGGGACAGAACGGTAGTGGCTACACCTTC
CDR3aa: CASSEPLGQNGSGYTF

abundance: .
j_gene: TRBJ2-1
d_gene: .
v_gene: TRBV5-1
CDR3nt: TGCGCCAGCAGCCCGCACAGGGTTTTTGGGGATGAGCAGTTCTTC
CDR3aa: CASSPHRVFGDEQFF

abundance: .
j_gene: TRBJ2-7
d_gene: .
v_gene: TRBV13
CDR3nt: TGTGCCAGCAGCCAGGGGACCGGCGAGCAGTACTTC
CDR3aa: CASSQGTGEQYF

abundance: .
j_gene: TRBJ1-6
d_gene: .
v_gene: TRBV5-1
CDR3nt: TGCGCCAGCAGCTTGGGAGCTGACGGATATTCACCCCTCCACTTT
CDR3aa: CASSLGADGYSPLHF

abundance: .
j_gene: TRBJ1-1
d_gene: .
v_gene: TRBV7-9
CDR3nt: TGTGCCAGCAGCTTAGCCCCAGTTGAAGCTTTCTTT
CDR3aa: CASSLAPVEAFF

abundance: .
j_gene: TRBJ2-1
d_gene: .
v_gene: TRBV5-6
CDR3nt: TGTGCCAGCAGCTTGAATGGCAATGAGCAGTTCTTC
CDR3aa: CASSLNGNEQFF

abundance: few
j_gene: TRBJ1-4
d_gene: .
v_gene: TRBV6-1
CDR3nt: TGTGCCAGCAGTGCCCCCCATGAAAAACTGTTTTTT
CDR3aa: CASSAPHEKLFF

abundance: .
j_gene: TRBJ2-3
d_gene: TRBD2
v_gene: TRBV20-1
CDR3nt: TGCAGTCTACTAGCGGGGGGCACAGATACGCAGTATTTT
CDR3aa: CSLLAGGTDTQYF

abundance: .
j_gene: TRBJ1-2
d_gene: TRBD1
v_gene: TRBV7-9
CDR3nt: TGTGCCAGCAGCCCCGGACAGGGGTCTGACTATGGCTACACCTTC
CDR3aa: CASSPGQGSDYGYTF

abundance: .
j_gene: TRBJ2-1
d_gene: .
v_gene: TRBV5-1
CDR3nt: TGCGCCAGCAGCCCGGGACTGCACTCCTACAATGAGCAGTTCTTC
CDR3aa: CASSPGLHSYNEQFF

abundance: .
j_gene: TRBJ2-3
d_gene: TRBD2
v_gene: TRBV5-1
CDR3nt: TGCGCCAGCAGCTTGGGACTAGCGGCTAGCACAGATACGCAGTATTTT
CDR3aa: CASSLGLAASTDTQYF

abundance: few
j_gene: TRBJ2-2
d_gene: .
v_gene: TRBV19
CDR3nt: TGTGCCAGTAGTCCCAGGGGCTCCGGGGAGCTGTTTTTT
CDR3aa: CASSPRGSGELFF

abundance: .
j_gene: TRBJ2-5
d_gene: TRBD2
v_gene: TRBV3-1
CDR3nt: TGTGCCAGCAGCCAAGCGACTAGCGGGTACCAAGAGACCCAGTACTTC
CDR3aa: CASSQATSGYQETQYF

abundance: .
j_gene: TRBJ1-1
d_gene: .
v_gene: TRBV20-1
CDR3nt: TGCAGTGCTACGGACAGGAACACTGAAGCTTTCTTT
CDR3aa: CSATDRNTEAFF

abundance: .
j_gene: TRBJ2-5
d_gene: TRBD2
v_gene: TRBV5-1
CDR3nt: TGCGCCAGCAGCTTCACAGCGGGGGGGCCGAAAGAGACCCAGTACTTC
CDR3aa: CASSFTAGGPKETQYF

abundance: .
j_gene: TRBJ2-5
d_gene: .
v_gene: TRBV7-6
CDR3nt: TGTGCCAGCAGCCCGGGTGCTCCCGGACGGGAGACCCAGTACTTC
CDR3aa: CASSPGAPGRETQYF

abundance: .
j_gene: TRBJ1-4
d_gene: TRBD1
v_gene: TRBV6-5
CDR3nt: TGTGCCAGCAGTCCCCGGACAGGGGGGTTTGACAAACTGTTTTTT
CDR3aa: CASSPRTGGFDKLFF

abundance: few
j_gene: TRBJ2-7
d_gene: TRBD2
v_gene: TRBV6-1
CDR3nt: TGTGCCAGCTGGAGGGAGGCGGGGGGCCCCGCCTACGAGCAGTACTTC
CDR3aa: CASWREAGGPAYEQYF

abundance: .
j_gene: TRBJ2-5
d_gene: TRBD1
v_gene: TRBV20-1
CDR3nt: TGCAGTGCCCGACCGGACAGGACGCGGGAGACCCAGTACTTC
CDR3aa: CSARPDRTRETQYF

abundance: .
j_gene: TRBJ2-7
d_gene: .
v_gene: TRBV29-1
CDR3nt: TGCAGTGGACGGGACTGGGACGAGCAGTACTTC
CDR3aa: CSGRDWDEQYF

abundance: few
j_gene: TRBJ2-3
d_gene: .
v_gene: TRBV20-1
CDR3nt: TGCAGTGCTCCTAGCCCTCTAAGGGGAGATACGCAGTATTTT
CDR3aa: CSAPSPLRGDTQYF

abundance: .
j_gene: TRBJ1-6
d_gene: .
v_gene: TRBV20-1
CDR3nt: TGCAGTGCTAGCCCTAAAGAGGGATTAAGGGATTCACCCCTCCACTTT
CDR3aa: CSASPKEGLRDSPLHF

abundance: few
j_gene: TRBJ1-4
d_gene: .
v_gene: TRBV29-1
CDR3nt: TGCAGCGTTGGTGTGGGGCAGGGAGAAAAACTGTTTTTT
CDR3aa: CSVGVGQGEKLFF

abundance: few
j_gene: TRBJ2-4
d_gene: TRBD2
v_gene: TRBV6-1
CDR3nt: TGTGCCTGCTGGACTAGCGGGGGATACATTCAGTACTTC
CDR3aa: CACWTSGGYIQYF

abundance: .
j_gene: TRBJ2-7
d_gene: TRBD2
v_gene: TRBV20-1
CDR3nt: TGCAGTGCTAGAGAATGGTCTAGCGGTAACTACGAGCAGTACTTC
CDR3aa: CSAREWSSGNYEQYF

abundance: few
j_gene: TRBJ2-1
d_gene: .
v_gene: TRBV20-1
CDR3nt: TGCAGTGCATCAGACCCCTACAATGAGCAGTTCTTC
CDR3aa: CSASDPYNEQFF

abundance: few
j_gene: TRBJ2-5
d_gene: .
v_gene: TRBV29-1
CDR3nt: TGCAGCGCCGGGGGTGAGTGGGAGACCCAGTACTTC
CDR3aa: CSAGGEWETQYF